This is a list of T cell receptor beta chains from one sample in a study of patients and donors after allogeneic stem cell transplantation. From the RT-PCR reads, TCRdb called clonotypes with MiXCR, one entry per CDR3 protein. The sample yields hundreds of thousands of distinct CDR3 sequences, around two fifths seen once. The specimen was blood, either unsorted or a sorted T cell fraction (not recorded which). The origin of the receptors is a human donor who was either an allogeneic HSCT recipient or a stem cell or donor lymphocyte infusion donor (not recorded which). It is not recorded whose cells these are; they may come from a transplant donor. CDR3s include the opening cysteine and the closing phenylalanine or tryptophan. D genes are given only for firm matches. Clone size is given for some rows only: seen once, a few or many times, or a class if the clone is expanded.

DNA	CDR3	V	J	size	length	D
TGTGCCAGCAGTCGTTCGGACAGGGGGAATGAAAAACTGTTTTTT	CASSRSDRGNEKLFF	TRBV28	TRBJ1-4	NA	15	TRBD1
TGTGCCAGCGGACCTCCTCAAGAGACCCAGTACTTC	CASGPPQETQYF	TRBV25-1	TRBJ2-5	few	12	NA
TGTGCCAGCAGCTTAATGAGGAACACTGAAGCTTTCTTT	CASSLMRNTEAFF	TRBV7-8	TRBJ1-1	few	13	NA
TGTGCCAGCAGCTCGAAGGACAGTACCTATGGCTACACCTTC	CASSSKDSTYGYTF	TRBV7-8	TRBJ1-2	NA	14	NA
TGTGCCAGCAGCCAAGCGAAAAGGACAGCCATAAATTCACCCCTCCACTTT	CASSQAKRTAINSPLHF	TRBV4-2	TRBJ1-6	NA	17	NA
TGTGCCAGCAGCGAGAGTCAGGGCCAAGGCTACACCTTC	CASSESQGQGYTF	TRBV9	TRBJ1-2	NA	13	NA
TGTGCCAGCAGCCTCTGGGACCGCCGTAATGAGCAGTTCTTC	CASSLWDRRNEQFF	TRBV12-3/TRBV12-4	TRBJ2-1	NA	14	NA
TGCAGGGGGACAGGGGCCAACTATGGCTACACCTTC	CRGTGANYGYTF	TRBV20-1	TRBJ1-2	few	12	TRBD1
TGTGCCACCAGCAGAGATCTGGAACCTGGAAACACCATATATTTT	CATSRDLEPGNTIYF	TRBV15	TRBJ1-3	NA	15	NA
TGCGCCAGCAGCTTGGCCCCGGGACAGGGGACCGAGCAGTACTTC	CASSLAPGQGTEQYF	TRBV5-1	TRBJ2-7	few	15	TRBD1
TGTGCCAGCACCTTGAGAACAGTGAACACCGGGGAGCTGTTTTTT	CASTLRTVNTGELFF	TRBV12-3/TRBV12-4	TRBJ2-2	few	15	NA
TGCGCCAGCAGCTACCACAGGGGAGGAGAGACCCAGTACTTC	CASSYHRGGETQYF	TRBV5-1	TRBJ2-5	NA	14	NA
TGTGCCAGCAGCTTGCTTGGGGGAACCAAAAACATTCAGTACTTC	CASSLLGGTKNIQYF	TRBV5-6	TRBJ2-4	NA	15	NA
TGTGCCAGCTCTCCGGGACAGGCATCCGAGCAGTACTTC	CASSPGQASEQYF	TRBV18	TRBJ2-7	NA	13	TRBD1
TGTGCCAGCAGCTCCGCGGCAGAGAACACTGAAGCTTTCTTT	CASSSAAENTEAFF	TRBV11-1	TRBJ1-1	once	14	NA
TGTGCCAGCAGTCCCGCTGGGTGGGGAGCTTTCTTT	CASSPAGWGAFF	TRBV12-3/TRBV12-4	TRBJ1-1	NA	12	NA
TGTGCCAGCACCCCGGAGACAGGGGAGTCCTACAATGAGCAGTTCTTC	CASTPETGESYNEQFF	TRBV7-9	TRBJ2-1	once	16	TRBD1
TGTGCCAGCAGCCCGAGGGTTACGATGAACACTGAAGCTTTCTTT	CASSPRVTMNTEAFF	TRBV9	TRBJ1-1	few	15	NA
TGTGCCAGCAGCTTAGTACCCTCGGGTGAAAAACTGTTTTTT	CASSLVPSGEKLFF	TRBV7-9	TRBJ1-4	NA	14	NA
TGTGCCAGCAGCCAACAGGGGGCTGCTGAAGCTTTCTTT	CASSQQGAAEAFF	TRBV3-1	TRBJ1-1	NA	13	TRBD1
TGTGCCACCATGGACAGGGGGCGACTTAGCAATCAGCCCCAGCATTTT	CATMDRGRLSNQPQHF	TRBV6-6	TRBJ1-5	NA	16	TRBD1
TGCAGCGTTGCAGGGGAATCTGGAAACACCATATATTTT	CSVAGESGNTIYF	TRBV29-1	TRBJ1-3	many	13	NA
TGTGCCAGCAATCCACAGGGGCAGATCACAGATACGCAGTATTTT	CASNPQGQITDTQYF	TRBV28	TRBJ2-3	NA	15	TRBD1
TGCGCCAGCAGCCAATCGGGACAGGGCGGCACAGATACGCAGTATTTT	CASSQSGQGGTDTQYF	TRBV4-3	TRBJ2-3	few	16	TRBD1
TGTGCCAGCAGCACCGGGACAGGGAAAACAGATACGCAGTATTTT	CASSTGTGKTDTQYF	TRBV7-2	TRBJ2-3	once	15	TRBD1